These 26 T cell receptor beta chains were sequenced from one sample in a study of control samples from healthy donors and cancer patients. Measured with immunoSEQ multiplex PCR; TCRdb has only the in-frame clones, and not every one. The sample lists about 120,000 clones; roughly 91% were seen once. The specimen sequenced was PBMCs. Receptors were obtained from a man aged 45 to 65 with head and neck cancer.

The V call is TRBV7-2, the J call TRBJ2-5, with TRBD1 matching 8 bases. The CDR3 extends over 14 amino acids. V lost 1 base, J lost 4 bases, and 2 bases stayed unmatched. Germline lookup yields CDR1 SGHTA and CDR2 FQGNSA. This CDR3 is CASSLGGTGETQYF. Written as DNA, the CDR3 is TGTGCCAGCAGCTTAGGAGGGACAGGAGAGACCCAGTACTTC.

Remarks on this clone: One end of the junction varies from germline; a read error may be responsible. The rearrangement joins TRBV25-1 to TRBJ1-1, with D tentatively TRBD1 (5 bases). In germline, CDR1 is MGHDK, CDR2 SYGVNS. This CDR3 has 17 amino acids. The chain's CDR3 is CASSELRDRNSNTEVFF. CDR3 DNA sequence: TGTGCCAGCAGTGAATTAAGAGACAGAAATTCGAACACTGAAGTTTTCTTT.

The V call is TRBV6-5, the J call TRBJ1-1; D is undetermined. Trimming pared 6 bases from V and 0 bases from J, leaving 11 bases between. Germline-derived CDR1 and CDR2 are MNHEY and SVGAGI. The CDR3 is 14 residues long. The CDR3 coding sequence is TGTGCCAGCAGACGGGATCTTTTGAACACTGAAGCTTTCTTT. As protein: CASRRDLLNTEAFF.

The rearrangement links TRBV30 to TRBJ1-3; D unresolved. CDR3 length: 14 residues. V lost 0 bases and J lost 6, with 12 bases in between. Looked up from germline, CDR1 is GTSNPN and CDR2 is SVGIG (reference sequence). CDR3 amino acids: CAWSVVRRPNTIYF. CDR3 nucleotides: TGTGCCTGGAGTGTCGTCCGCCGGCCAAACACCATATATTTT.

V is TRBV7-9 and J is TRBJ1-4; 8 nucleotides match TRBD1. The CDR3 totals 14 residues. Germline trimming cut 6 bases from V and 6 bases from J; bases unmatched to any gene: 6. CDR1 SEHNR and CDR2 FQNEAQ come from the germline V gene (reference sequence). The CDR3 protein is CASSETGGDEKLFF. CDR3 nucleotides: TGTGCCAGCAGTGAAACAGGGGGAGATGAAAAACTGTTTTTT.

This sequence joins TRBV13 and TRBJ2-2; 10 bases match TRBD2. Per the germline V gene, CDR1 is PRHDT and CDR2 is FYEKMQ (reference sequence). Trimming cost V 5 bases and J 1 base; bases outside gene matches: 4. This CDR3 has 16 residues. CDR3 sequence (DNA): TGTGCCAGCAGCCCCGGACTAGCGGTGAACACCGGGGAGCTGTTTTTT. Translation: CASSPGLAVNTGELFF.

The chain joins TRBV2 to TRBJ2-1; the D is unclear. CDR1 is SNHLY, CDR2 FYNNEI, per germline. V was shortened by 2 bases and J by 4 bases, with 9 bases between the two germline ends. CDR3 size: 14 residues. CDR3 sequence reads: CASSELRTYNEQFF. The CDR3, as DNA: TGTGCCAGCAGTGAACTCCGCACTTACAATGAGCAGTTCTTC.

This clone was seen a single time. V gene TRBV12-3 or TRBV12-4 combines with J gene TRBJ2-1, with TRBD2 identical over 9 bases. Unmatched junction bases numbered 4, after V lost 8 bases and J lost 8 bases. The CDR3 spans 12 residues. The CDR3 loop reads CASRGGADEQFF. CDR3 DNA sequence: TGTGCCAGCCGCGGGGGGGCCGATGAGCAGTTCTTC.

The chain joins TRBV29-1 to TRBJ1-2; 7 positions agree with TRBD1. Germline CDR1 and CDR2: SQVTM and ANQGSEA. Losses at the gene ends were 6 bases for V and 6 bases for J; bases not matched to a gene: 4. CDR3 length: 11 amino acids. This chain's CDR3 is CSVRQGDGYTF. The CDR3 DNA reads TGCAGCGTGCGACAGGGTGATGGCTACACCTTC.

V usage is TRBV15 and J usage is TRBJ2-3; D assignment may be TRBD1 or TRBD2 (6 bases each). CDR1 is LNHNV, CDR2 YYDKDF, per germline (reference sequence). This CDR3 spans 19 amino acids. Trimming pared 0 bases from V and 4 bases from J, leaving 23 bases between. CDR3 loop: CATSRDEVGPGGGSDTQYF. CDR3 sequence (DNA): TGTGCCACCAGCAGAGATGAGGTCGGGCCCGGGGGCGGTTCAGATACGCAGTATTTT.

This rearrangement joins TRBV29-1 to TRBJ1-2; 7 bases align to TRBD1. This CDR3 comprises 11 residues. V trimming: 7 bases; J trimming: 3 bases; junction bases outside the gene matches: 2. Germline V gene sequence: CDR1 SQVTM, CDR2 ANQGSEA. The CDR3 DNA sequence: TGCAGCGCCGGACAGGACTATGGCTACACCTTC. Protein sequence: CSAGQDYGYTF.

This clone was seen once. This sequence joins TRBV2 and TRBJ2-6; D is perhaps TRBD1 (6 bases). The CDR3 consists of 14 residues. The germline gives CDR1 SNHLY, CDR2 FYNNEI. V lost 8 bases and J 2 bases, leaving 10 bases between the germline ends. DNA of the CDR3: TGTGCCAGCGACAGGTGGGCTGGGGCCAACGTCCTGACTTTC. This gives the protein CASDRWAGANVLTF. Full variable domain (remainder filled in from reference TRBV2 and TRBJ2-6): EPEVTQTPSHQVTQMGQEVILRCVPISNHLYFYWYRQILGQKVEFLVSFYNNEISEKSEIFDDQFSVERPDGSNFTLKIRSTKLEDSAMYFCASDRWAGANVLTFGAGSRLTVL.

V gene TRBV27 combines with J gene TRBJ1-2, with D perhaps matching TRBD1 (5 bases). Per germline, CDR1 MNHEY and CDR2 SMNVEV (reference sequence). CDR3 length: 13 residues. V lost 3 bases and J 4 bases, leaving 9 bases between the germline ends. The CDR3 reads CASSFGDRYGYTF. The CDR3 nucleotides read TGTGCCAGCAGTTTCGGGGACCGCTATGGCTACACCTTC.

This chain connects TRBV7-8 to TRBJ1-1, with D maybe TRBD1 (6 bases). V was trimmed by 8 bases and J by 6 bases, leaving 13 bases between them. CDR1 is SGHVS, CDR2 FQNEAQ, per germline. This CDR3 is 12 amino acids long. The CDR3 here is CASGKGGAEAFF. In nucleotides, the CDR3 is TGTGCCAGCGGAAAAGGGGGGGCTGAAGCTTTCTTT.

The chain joins TRBV19 to TRBJ1-2; D is uncertain. The V end was cut by 0 bases, the J end by 6 bases, with 14 bases between. Germline V gives CDR1 LNHDA, CDR2 SQIVND (reference sequence). The CDR3 length is 15 residues. The CDR3 region has the DNA TGTGCCAGTAGTATAGATCTGAACAAGTGGAATGGCTACACCTTC. Translating it yields CASSIDLNKWNGYTF.

The V call is TRBV25-1, the J call TRBJ2-7; perhaps TRBD1 as D (5 bases). The V gene's germline CDR1 is MGHDK and CDR2 SYGVNS. The V end lost 6 bases, the J end lost 3 bases, and 9 bases lay between the germline ends. The CDR3 consists of 12 residues. The CDR3 here is CASRGPDYEQYF. CDR3 bases: TGTGCCAGCAGGGGGCCTGACTACGAGCAGTACTTC.

The chain is built from TRBV6-1 and TRBJ2-1; D gene uncertain. Trimming pared 1 base from V and 8 bases from J, leaving 6 bases between. Germline V lookup: CDR1 MNHNS, CDR2 SASEGT. The CDR3 is 12 amino acids. CDR3 sequence: CASSEGLHEQFF. The CDR3 DNA reads TGTGCCAGCAGTGAAGGGTTGCATGAGCAGTTCTTC.

The chain employs TRBV30 and TRBJ1-5; 12 nucleotides agree with TRBD1. V lost 3 bases to trimming and J lost 4 bases; unmatched junction nucleotides: 1. Germline V gene sequence: CDR1 GTSNPN, CDR2 SVGIG (reference sequence). The CDR3 is 14 residues long. The CDR3 region has the DNA TGTGCCTGGAGGGGACAGGGGGCGAATCAGCCCCAGCATTTT. Residues: CAWRGQGANQPQHF.

The chain combines TRBV7-2 with TRBJ2-5; D gene unclear. Germline CDR1 SGHTA, CDR2 FQGNSA. The CDR3 is 16 residues long. Trimming removed 7 bases from V and 2 bases from J, with 20 bases in between. CDR3 in amino acids: CASNLVRTPLQETQYF. The CDR3 DNA reads TGTGCCAGCAACCTAGTCCGGACCCCCCTACAAGAGACCCAGTACTTC.

The V gene is TRBV6-2 or TRBV6-3, the J gene TRBJ2-7; D not resolved. V was trimmed by 2 bases and J by 3 bases, leaving 8 bases between them. The CDR3 sequence is 13 residues long. CDR1 and CDR2 from the germline V gene are MNHEY and SVGEGT. The CDR3 DNA reads as TGTGCCAGCAGTTACCCGAACGTCTACGAGCAGTACTTC. It translates to CASSYPNVYEQYF.

The rearrangement uses TRBV7-6 and TRBJ1-1; no definite D call. V lost 2 bases and J 0 bases, leaving 13 bases between the germline ends. The germline V gene has CDR1 SGHVS and CDR2 FNYEAQ. The CDR3 totals 16 residues. The CDR3 DNA sequence: TGTGCCAGCAGCTTATTTAGGGCAGGAATGAACACTGAAGCTTTCTTT. Residues: CASSLFRAGMNTEAFF. Together with reference TRBV7-6 and TRBJ1-1, the CDR3 gives the full variable domain: GAGVSQSPRYKVTKRGQDVALRCDPISGHVSLYWYRQALGQGPEFLTYFNYEAQQDKSGLPNDRFSAERPEGSISTLTIQRTEQRDSAMYRCASSLFRAGMNTEAFFGQGTRLTVV.

A remark on this clone: The junction differs from germline at one of its ends, possibly a read error. This sequence joins TRBV28 and TRBJ2-5; D perhaps matches TRBD1 (5 bases). CDR3 length: 13 amino acids. Germline V gene lookup returns CDR1 MDHEN and CDR2 SYDVKM. The CDR3 region has the DNA TGTGCCAGTAGTTGGGGCTTCGCGAAGACCCAGTACTTC. Translating gives CASSWGFAKTQYF. The full variable domain, its missing parts supplied by reference TRBV28 and TRBJ2-5, is DVKVTQSSRYLVKRTGEKVFLECVQDMDHENMFWYRQDPGLGLRLIYFSYDVKMKEKGDIPEGYSVSREKKERFSLILESASTNQTSMYLCASSWGFAKTQYFGPGTRLLVL.

The rearrangement uses TRBV29-1 and TRBJ2-3; D is ambiguous. This CDR3 comprises 13 residues. With 3 bases removed from V and 4 bases from J, the gap between germline ends came to 11 bases. Germline loops: CDR1 SQVTM, CDR2 ANQGSEA. The CDR3 loop is CSVEKGRADTQYF. The CDR3 DNA reads as TGCAGCGTTGAGAAAGGCAGAGCAGATACGCAGTATTTT.

V usage is TRBV30 and J usage is TRBJ1-5; D remains unclear. CDR1 GTSNPN and CDR2 SVGIG come from the germline V gene (reference sequence). The CDR3 extends over 13 amino acids. Trimming stripped 1 base from V and 4 bases from J, with 8 bases between. In nucleotides, the CDR3 is TGTGCCTGGAGTGGAAGGGTAAATCAGCCCCAGCATTTT. Residues: CAWSGRVNQPQHF.

The chain combines TRBV30 with TRBJ1-2; the match to TRBD1 covers 7 bases. The CDR3 is 15 residues long. Germline loops: CDR1 GTSNPN, CDR2 SVGIG (reference sequence). Unmatched junction bases numbered 8, after V lost 0 bases and J lost 4 bases. This CDR3 reads CAWSVYRGRSYGYTF. Written as DNA, the CDR3 is TGTGCCTGGAGTGTATACAGGGGCCGTTCCTATGGCTACACCTTC. Based on the CDR3 plus reference TRBV30 and TRBJ1-2, the full variable domain is SQTIHQWPATLVQPVGSPLSLECTVEGTSNPNLYWYRQAAGRGLQLLFYSVGIGQISSEVPQNLSASRPQDRQFILSSKKLLLSDSGFYLCAWSVYRGRSYGYTFGSGTRLTVV.

The chain carries TRBV7-3 and TRBJ1-6; D is perhaps TRBD1 (6 bases). This CDR3 comprises 15 residues. V was shortened by 1 base and J by 9 bases, with 13 bases between the two germline ends. CDR1 and CDR2 from the germline V gene are SGHTA and FQGTGA. The CDR3 spells CASSLKGTGSSPLHF. CDR3 nucleotides: TGTGCCAGCAGCTTAAAGGGTACAGGGAGTTCACCCCTCCACTTT.